Listed below are T cell receptor beta chains from one sample, sequenced in a study of OX40 agonist ivuxolimab in advanced cancers. Assay used: immunoSEQ multiplex PCR; TCRdb lists only in-frame clones, some missing. The data show tens of thousands of clones, around 83% seen once. Specimen: CD4+ or CD8+ T cells sorted from blood, collected in a trial of the OX40 agonist ivuxolimab. These receptors were obtained from an adult with an advanced solid tumor such as melanoma, head and neck, liver or kidney cancer. Each CDR3 is given with its conserved first and last residue. The D gene is left open where the match is weak. Some rows mark clone size as missing; the rest say once, few, many or name a class of expanded clone.

cdr3_nt cdr3_aa d_call clone_size j_call v_call
TGTGCCACCAGCAGATCCGGGTTAAACACTGAAGCTTTCTTT CATSRSGLNTEAFF - - TRBJ1-1 TRBV15
TGTGCCAGCAGTTTATACCTGGGGGCGGGCTACACCTTC CASSLYLGAGYTF - - TRBJ1-2 TRBV27
TGTGCCAGTATTCACAAGGGGCTAAGGGAGACCGGGGAGCTGTTTTTT CASIHKGLRETGELFF - - TRBJ2-2 TRBV19
TGTGCCAGCAGAAACCCCGGGACAGGAAATTCACCCCTCCACTTT CASRNPGTGNSPLHF TRBD1 - TRBJ1-6 TRBV9
TGTGCCAGCTCGAGGACGGTCACCGGGGAGCTGTTTTTT CASSRTVTGELFF - - TRBJ2-2 TRBV6-5
TGTGCCAGCAGCTCCCGTCCGACTAGCGGACTAAGCTCCTACAATGAGCAGTTCTTC CASSSRPTSGLSSYNEQFF TRBD2 once TRBJ2-1 TRBV7-8
TGTGCCAGCAGCTTCCCCCCCGGGATAGAGACCCAGTACTTC CASSFPPGIETQYF - - TRBJ2-5 TRBV7-2
TGTGCCATCGGACTAGCGGGAGAGGGCACAGATACGCAGTATTTT CAIGLAGEGTDTQYF TRBD2 - TRBJ2-3 TRBV10-3
TGTGCCTGGAGTTGGGAAAGCAATCAGCCCCAGCATTTT CAWSWESNQPQHF - few TRBJ1-5 TRBV30
TGTGCCAGCAGTTACTCTAGCTTCCCTGAGCAGTTCTTC CASSYSSFPEQFF - - TRBJ2-1 TRBV6-6
TGTGCCAGCAGCCGACGGGAGGGGGTCACTGAAGCTTTCTTT CASSRREGVTEAFF - - TRBJ1-1 TRBV28
TGTGCCACCAGCAGAGAAGGGACCATGGGGGAAAAACTGTTTTTT CATSREGTMGEKLFF - - TRBJ1-4 TRBV15
TGTGCCAGCAGCTTAGCGGGACTAGCGGGAGTTGAGCAGTACTTC CASSLAGLAGVEQYF TRBD2 - TRBJ2-7 TRBV7-9
TGCGCCAGCAGCTTGCCTAGATCTAGGGACACCGGGGAGCTGTTTTTT CASSLPRSRDTGELFF - - TRBJ2-2 TRBV5-1